This T cell receptor (beta chain) was captured by sequencing in a study of T cells in localized non-small cell lung cancer. Sequencing used immunoSEQ multiplex PCR; TCRdb keeps in-frame clones, though not all of them. Here the sample spans around 78,000 clones, around 90% being singletons. Notes on the study in general: Tumor showed lower T cell clonality than uninvolved adjacent lung, where it was highest. A median approximately 57 of the top 100 tumor clones appeared in adjacent lung.

Germline CDR1 reads SGHRS; CDR2 reads YFSETQ. This CDR3 is built from 13 residues. Trimming cost V 7 bases and J 5 bases; bases outside gene matches: 4. On this clone: Antigen specificity is unknown.

This clonotype was sampled from a woman aged 35 to 70 with stage I squamous cell lung carcinoma. Material: peripheral blood, obtained before any cancer treatment. The J gene is TRBJ2-5, the V gene TRBV5-1; 11 bases match TRBD1. The CDR3 region is CASGQGARETQYF. CDR3 bases: TGCGCCAGCGGACAGGGGGCGAGGGAGACCCAGTACTTC.